A single sample gave rise to the 9 T cell receptor beta chains below, sequenced in a study of cytomegalovirus exposure and HLA in healthy donors. The PCR contained 60 Vbeta and 13 Jbeta primers. TCRdb keeps only in-frame clones here, not all; method: immunoSEQ multiplex PCR. Its listing shows 90,000 to 130,000 clones. Sequenced material: PBMCs. Source of these receptors: a man in his forties or fifties in good health and CMV-seropositive.

The rearrangement joins TRBV11-2 to TRBJ2-7, with 10 bases fitting TRBD2. CDR3 length: 18 amino acids. The V segment lost 3 bases and the J segment 2 bases; nucleotides outside the gene matches: 13. The V gene's germline CDR1 is SGHAT and CDR2 FQNNGV. The CDR3 loop is CASSLALASGSQTYEQYF. CDR3 bases: TGTGCCAGCAGCTTGGCGTTAGCTAGCGGGAGCCAAACCTACGAGCAGTACTTC.

The V and J genes are TRBV7-8 and TRBJ2-7, with 8 bases fitting TRBD2. J lost 6 bases, V lost 1 base, and 5 bases had no gene match. The CDR3 has 14 amino acids. The germline CDR1 and CDR2 sequences are SGHVS and FQNEAQ. CDR3 protein: CASSLEGLAGEQYF. The CDR3, as DNA: TGTGCCAGCAGCTTAGAAGGACTAGCTGGCGAGCAGTACTTC.

The chain recombines TRBV11-2 with TRBJ2-1; 8 bases agree with TRBD2. Unmatched junction bases numbered 10, after V lost 6 bases and J lost 6 bases. The CDR3 is 15 residues long. Germline V gene lookup returns CDR1 SGHAT and CDR2 FQNNGV. CDR3 in DNA: TGTGCCAGCAGGCTAGGAACGGGAGGGCCCAATGAGCAGTTCTTC. Translation: CASRLGTGGPNEQFF.

The genes are TRBV7-8 and TRBJ2-3; 9 nucleotides line up with TRBD2. Germline values: CDR1 SGHVS, CDR2 FQNEAQ. V was clipped by 5 bases and J by 2 bases; unmatched bases: 8. The CDR3 loop spans 16 amino acids. CDR3 region: CASSGRLADNTDTQYF. The CDR3 coding sequence is TGTGCCAGCAGCGGACGACTAGCGGATAACACAGATACGCAGTATTTT.

The chain has TRBV14 and TRBJ1-2, with D possibly TRBD1 on 5 matching bases. The germline gives CDR1 SGHDN, CDR2 FVKESK. The V end lost 0 bases, the J end lost 7 bases, and 18 bases lay between the germline ends. The CDR3 is made up of 16 amino acids. The CDR3 here is CASSQEFGLGRGGYTF. For the CDR3, the DNA is TGTGCCAGCAGCCAAGAATTTGGACTCGGGAGGGGTGGCTACACCTTC.

V gene TRBV4-1 combines with J gene TRBJ1-6; tentatively, D is TRBD1 (5 bases). CDR1 MGHRA and CDR2 YSYEKL come from the germline V gene. The CDR3 contains 16 residues. V lost 0 bases and J 7 bases, leaving 13 bases between the germline ends. The CDR3 region is CASSQEWGDENSPLHF. The CDR3 coding sequence is TGCGCCAGCAGCCAAGAATGGGGGGACGAGAATTCACCCCTCCACTTT.

The chain combines TRBV5-1 with TRBJ1-4; 8 bases align to TRBD1. Germline CDR1 reads SGHRS; CDR2 reads YFSETQ. This CDR3 is built from 16 residues. The trim removed 5 bases at V and 0 bases at J, leaving 6 bases unmatched. DNA of the CDR3: TGCGCCAGCAGATCTACAGGGGGGGCAACTAATGAAAAACTGTTTTTT. Its protein product is CASRSTGGATNEKLFF.

The chain links TRBV10-3 to TRBJ2-1, with 11 bases identical to TRBD2. Germline V lookup: CDR1 ENHRY, CDR2 SYGVKD. V trimming: 8 bases; J trimming: 4 bases; junction bases outside the gene matches: 4. The CDR3 runs to 14 residues. The CDR3 sequence: CAIRGTSGYNEQFF. The CDR3 region has the DNA TGTGCCATCCGCGGGACTAGCGGTTACAATGAGCAGTTCTTC.

This sequence joins TRBV19 and TRBJ1-1; no definite D call. This CDR3 contains 16 residues. Trimming took off 6 bases at V and 1 base at J, with 18 bases between the two ends. Germline CDR1 LNHDA, CDR2 SQIVND (reference sequence). The CDR3 nucleotides are TGTGCCAGTAGGAAAGACCTGGGCAGCCAGAACACTGAAGCTTTCTTT. Protein product: CASRKDLGSQNTEAFF.